The 32 T cell receptor beta chains listed next were all sequenced from one sample in a study of cytomegalovirus exposure and HLA in healthy donors. Primers included in the PCR were 60 Vbeta and 13 Jbeta primers. Here immunoSEQ multiplex PCR was the method, and the copy in TCRdb shows in-frame clones only, minus some. The table records about 120,000 clones, around 83% of them present only once. Sequencing was carried out using PBMCs. The receptors were gathered from a man aged 30 to 45 in good health and CMV-seropositive.

The V call is TRBV6-5, the J call TRBJ1-2, with D perhaps matching TRBD1 (5 bases). CDR3 length equals 14 residues. Germline assignment: CDR1 MNHEY and CDR2 SVGAGI. The V end lost 6 bases, the J end lost 8 bases, and 19 bases lay between the germline ends. The CDR3 loop reads CASRRDGGSGGYTF. For the CDR3, the DNA is TGTGCCAGCAGACGGGACGGGGGGAGTGGAGGCTACACCTTC.

The chain combines TRBV6-5 with TRBJ2-7; D perhaps matches TRBD1 (8 bases). The CDR3 loop spans 15 amino acids. The germline CDR1 and CDR2 sequences are MNHEY and SVGAGI. V shed 8 bases and J shed 3 bases, with 20 bases lying between them. CDR3 amino acids: CASALGGTGIYEQYF. In DNA, the CDR3 is TGTGCCAGCGCCCTCGGGGGGACAGGAATCTACGAGCAGTACTTC.

The chain carries TRBV7-9 and TRBJ2-1; D gene unclear. The CDR3 is 11 amino acids. V lost 5 bases and J 9 bases, leaving 8 bases between the germline ends. Germline CDR1 SEHNR, CDR2 FQNEAQ (reference sequence). The CDR3 protein is CASSLPGEQFF. CDR3 bases: TGTGCCAGCAGCCTTCCAGGTGAGCAGTTCTTC. The variable domain in full, completed from reference TRBV7-9 and TRBJ2-1, reads DTGVSQNPRHKITKRGQNVTFRCDPISEHNRLYWYRQTLGQGPEFLTYFQNEAQLEKSRLLSDRFSAERPKGSFSTLEIQRTEQGDSAMYLCASSLPGEQFFGPGTRLTVL.

The chain carries TRBV5-1 and TRBJ2-3, with D possibly being TRBD2 (6 bases). CDR1 is SGHRS, CDR2 YFSETQ, per germline. V lost 2 bases to trimming and J lost 9 bases, with 10 bases between them. This CDR3 is built from 12 residues. The CDR3 loop reads CASSFWGDTQYF. CDR3 DNA: TGCGCCAGCAGCTTTTGGGGGGACACGCAGTATTTT.

This chain uses TRBV4-1 with TRBJ2-3, with 8 bases fitting TRBD2. The CDR3 extends over 15 amino acids. CDR1 and CDR2 from the germline V gene are MGHRA and YSYEKL. Trimming took 5 bases from V and 4 from J; bases not matched to a gene: 8. This CDR3 is CASSGRGVVPDTQYF. CDR3 in DNA: TGCGCCAGCAGCGGGCGGGGGGTGGTCCCAGATACGCAGTATTTT.

This clone has only a few counts. The chain uses TRBV11-3 and TRBJ2-1; D remains unclear. Germline V CDR1 and CDR2: SGHNT, YENEEA. This CDR3 comprises 11 residues. Deletions cut 1 base from V and 9 bases from J, with 4 bases between. The CDR3: CASSLAVEQFF. The CDR3 DNA reads TGTGCCAGCAGCTTAGCGGTTGAGCAGTTCTTC.

This chain connects TRBV6-6 to TRBJ2-5; tentative D call: TRBD2 (6 bases). The tail of the sequence fits TRBJ2-7 better, so the J call may be wrong. CDR1 and CDR2 (germline): MNHNY, SVGAGI (reference sequence). The CDR3 runs 15 residues. Here the CDR3 DNA reads TGTGCCAGCAGTGCCGGGAGCTTCCAATCCTACGAGCAGTACTTC. Translated, it gives CASSAGSFQSYEQYF.

This clone was found once. This chain connects TRBV19 to TRBJ1-4; tentative D call: TRBD1 (5 bases). The CDR3 sequence is 15 residues long. Trimming pared 10 bases from V and 0 bases from J, leaving 15 bases between. The germline CDR1 and CDR2 sequences are LNHDA and SQIVND (reference sequence). DNA of the CDR3: TGTGCCACTACAGGCTCAAATGCAACTAATGAAAAACTGTTTTTT. Amino acids: CATTGSNATNEKLFF.

This clone showed up just once. This chain connects TRBV7-3 to TRBJ2-3; no definite D call. The germline gives CDR1 SGHTA, CDR2 FQGTGA. V gave up 2 bases and J gave up 2 bases, with 11 bases separating them. CDR3 length: 15 residues. The CDR3 DNA sequence: TGTGCCAGCAGCTTATCGTATAAAAACACAGATACGCAGTATTTT. Translated: CASSLSYKNTDTQYF.

This chain uses TRBV6-5 with TRBJ1-1, with D unresolved. V lost 6 bases to trimming and J lost 2 bases, with 10 bases between them. CDR3 length equals 13 residues. Germline CDR1 is MNHEY and CDR2 is SVGAGI. The CDR3 sequence: CASRQRGNTEAFF. In nucleotides, the CDR3 is TGTGCCAGCAGACAACGGGGAAACACTGAAGCTTTCTTT.

V usage is TRBV19 and J usage is TRBJ1-2; 7 nucleotides match TRBD1. With 6 bases clipped from V and 4 bases from J, the junction kept 11 bases outside the gene matches. Germline-derived CDR1 and CDR2 are LNHDA and SQIVND (reference sequence). This CDR3 has 15 residues. The chain's CDR3 is CASSPNRGGGYGYTF. CDR3 in DNA: TGTGCCAGTAGCCCCAACAGGGGTGGGGGCTATGGCTACACCTTC.

This clone has only one observation. The gene calls are TRBV6-5 and TRBJ1-5; TRBD1 agrees at 7 bases. J lost 5 bases, V lost 5 bases, and 6 bases had no gene match. Germline CDR1 is MNHEY and CDR2 is SVGAGI. This CDR3 contains 14 residues. CDR3 bases: TGTGCCAGCAGTCGACAGGGCCTCGATCAGCCCCAGCATTTT. Its protein product is CASSRQGLDQPQHF.

In this sample, this clone turned up once. The chain couples TRBV5-1 to TRBJ1-1, with D unclear. CDR1 is SGHRS, CDR2 YFSETQ, per germline. V lost 0 bases and J lost 9, with 18 bases in between. The CDR3 is made up of 15 amino acids. CDR3 coding DNA: TGCGCCAGCAGCTTGGAACCAACAACCCCTCTGAAAGCTTTCTTT. This encodes CASSLEPTTPLKAFF.

The rearrangement joins TRBV10-3 to TRBJ2-2; TRBD2 is a possible D gene (6 bases). Germline CDR1 reads ENHRY; CDR2 reads SYGVKD. The V end was cut by 3 bases, the J end by 3 bases, with 11 bases between. The CDR3 has 15 residues. CDR3 residues: CAISDGSVYTGELFF. Here the CDR3 DNA reads TGTGCCATCAGTGACGGGAGTGTGTACACCGGGGAGCTGTTTTTT.

The chain uses TRBV27 and TRBJ2-6; 9 bases match TRBD1. Germline-derived CDR1 and CDR2 are MNHEY and SMNVEV (reference sequence). The CDR3 is 17 amino acids. J was trimmed by 0 bases and V by 7 bases; bases with no gene match: 7. Here the CDR3 reads CASTWTGVPSGANVLTF. The CDR3 coding sequence is TGTGCCAGCACCTGGACAGGGGTTCCCTCTGGGGCCAACGTCCTGACTTTC.

Comments on this clone: Other DNA sequences within the sample encode an identical CDR3. The V and J genes are TRBV5-1 and TRBJ2-5; 10 bases are shared with TRBD2. The CDR3 has 15 amino acids. After removal of 0 bases from V and 3 bases from J, the junction contained 2 bases not matched to a gene. Per germline, CDR1 SGHRS and CDR2 YFSETQ. This CDR3 reads CASSLAGTSEETQYF. CDR3 DNA: TGCGCCAGCAGCTTGGCCGGGACTAGCGAAGAGACCCAGTACTTC.

The chain carries TRBV28 and TRBJ1-5; D not resolved. This CDR3 region has 12 residues. Germline CDR1 MDHEN, CDR2 SYDVKM. The DNA of the CDR3 is TGTGCTTCGGAGGAGCGGAATCAGCCCCAGCATTTT. Its protein is CASEERNQPQHF.

The CDR3 coding sequence is TGTGCCAGCGCCCGTATCGCAGGGGTCGATCAGCCCCAGCATTTT. It encodes CASARIAGVDQPQHF. The J gene is TRBJ1-5, the V gene TRBV6-4; TRBD1 is a possible D gene (6 bases). This CDR3 is built from 15 residues. CDR1 is MRHNA and CDR2 is SNTAGT in the germline V gene. V shed 8 bases and J shed 5 bases, with 19 bases lying between them.

This rearrangement joins TRBV28 to TRBJ2-3; D uncertain. Germline CDR1 MDHEN, CDR2 SYDVKM. The CDR3 contains 14 residues. V was trimmed by 3 bases and J by 2 bases, leaving 9 bases between them. CDR3 residues: CASSLRHHTDTQYF. The CDR3 DNA reads as TGTGCCAGCAGTTTGCGGCACCACACAGATACGCAGTATTTT.

This clone has a single count. The chain employs TRBV7-9 and TRBJ2-3, with 9 positions matching TRBD1. This CDR3 contains 16 residues. Germline CDR1 is SEHNR and CDR2 is FQNEAQ (reference sequence). The ends lost 2 bases at V and 4 bases at J; junction bases unmatched: 7. The CDR3 loop reads CASSLTVGTGSDTQYF. The DNA of the CDR3 is TGTGCCAGCAGCTTAACGGTGGGGACAGGGTCAGATACGCAGTATTTT.

This chain connects TRBV11-1 to TRBJ2-3, with D possibly matching TRBD2 (5 bases). This CDR3 is 14 amino acids long. Trimming stripped 5 bases from V and 4 bases from J, with 13 bases between. Germline V gene lookup returns CDR1 SGHAT and CDR2 FQDESV (reference sequence). CDR3 nucleotide sequence: TGTGCCAGCAGCACACCTAGCCAGGCAGATACGCAGTATTTT. Translated: CASSTPSQADTQYF.

The chain uses TRBV12-5 and TRBJ1-5, with 8 nucleotides matching TRBD1. The CDR3 loop spans 12 amino acids. Germline V CDR1 and CDR2: LGHNT, FRNRAP. V gave up 6 bases and J gave up 9 bases; unmatched junction bases: 4. The CDR3 nucleotides read TGTGCTAGTGGCCAGGGGGCGAGGCCCCAGCATTTT. Protein: CASGQGARPQHF.

The V gene is TRBV4-2, the J gene TRBJ2-2; the match to TRBD2 covers 12 bases. V lost 4 bases, J lost 0 bases, and 3 bases stayed unmatched. Germline V CDR1 and CDR2: LGHNA, YNFKEQ. This CDR3 comprises 17 residues. The CDR3 loop is CASSRLAGDANTGELFF. CDR3 nucleotides: TGTGCCAGCAGCCGACTAGCGGGGGATGCGAACACCGGGGAGCTGTTTTTT.

CDR3 sequence: CASSLGQERTQYF. The CDR3 region has the DNA TGTGCCAGCAGCCTGGGACAGGAGCGGACCCAGTACTTC. This chain uses TRBV5-5 with TRBJ2-5; 8 bases align to TRBD1. The V and J ends lost 4 bases and 7 bases, in that order; junction bases with no gene match: 6. The CDR3 is 13 amino acids. Germline loops: CDR1 SGHKS, CDR2 YYEKEE (reference sequence). Looking up the rest from reference TRBV5-5 and TRBJ2-5 gives the full variable domain: DAGVTQSPTHLIKTRGQQVTLRCSPISGHKSVSWYQQVLGQGPQFIFQYYEKEERGRGNFPDRFSARQFPNYSSELNVNALLLGDSALYLCASSLGQERTQYFGPGTRLLVL.

J is TRBJ1-5 and V is TRBV19; D possibly corresponds to TRBD1 (5 bases). V gave up 4 bases and J gave up 7 bases, with 14 bases separating them. The germline gives CDR1 LNHDA, CDR2 SQIVND (reference sequence). The CDR3 totals 14 residues. CDR3 in amino acids: CASSSSGFWQPQHF. In DNA, the CDR3 is TGTGCCAGTAGTAGTTCAGGGTTCTGGCAGCCCCAGCATTTT. Variable domain in full (rest from reference TRBV19 and TRBJ1-5): DGGITQSPKYLFRKEGQNVTLSCEQNLNHDAMYWYRQDPGQGLRLIYYSQIVNDFQKGDIAEGYSVSREKKESFPLTVTSAQKNPTAFYLCASSSSGFWQPQHFGDGTRLSIL.

The chain combines TRBV28 with TRBJ1-3, with 11 bases matching TRBD1. Germline values: CDR1 MDHEN, CDR2 SYDVKM. This CDR3 comprises 15 residues. V shed 6 bases and J 8 bases; nucleotides not matched to a gene: 9. The CDR3 DNA reads TGTGCCAGCAGGGCCGCAGGGACAGGGGGATACACCATATATTTT. Protein sequence: CASRAAGTGGYTIYF.

V and J are TRBV7-2 and TRBJ1-1; 9 bases fit TRBD1. Germline V lookup: CDR1 SGHTA, CDR2 FQGNSA. The CDR3 is made up of 17 amino acids. V shed 4 bases, J shed 4 bases, and the junction held 13 bases outside the gene matches. CDR3 sequence (DNA): TGTGCCAGCAGCTCCCAACTTCAGGGACAGGGATTCACTGAAGCTTTCTTT. Its protein product is CASSSQLQGQGFTEAFF.

CDR3 residues: CAWSGRGGSNQPQHF. As DNA, the CDR3 is TGTGCCTGGAGTGGGAGGGGCGGTAGCAATCAGCCCCAGCATTTT. The rearrangement uses TRBV30 and TRBJ1-5; tentative D call: TRBD1 (5 bases). V dropped 1 base and J dropped 0 bases, with 10 bases sitting between them. CDR3 size: 15 residues. Germline assignment: CDR1 GTSNPN and CDR2 SVGIG (reference sequence).

The genes are TRBV7-8 and TRBJ2-7, with D possibly matching TRBD2 (6 bases). Germline CDR1 reads SGHVS; CDR2 reads FQNEAQ. The length of the CDR3 is 15 residues. V was pared by 0 bases and J by 3 bases, with 12 bases between. The CDR3 loop is CASSLAPLARYEQYV. DNA of the CDR3: TGTGCCAGCAGCTTAGCTCCGCTAGCGCGCTACGAGCAGTACGTC.

By share of the sample, this clone is large. The V call is TRBV19, the J call TRBJ1-1; the match to TRBD1 covers 7 bases. After removal of 4 bases from V and 10 bases from J, the junction contained 3 bases not matched to a gene. CDR3 length: 11 residues. From germline, CDR1 is LNHDA and CDR2 SQIVND (reference sequence). CDR3 coding DNA: TGTGCCAGTAGTACCGGGACAGCAGCTTTCTTT. Residues: CASSTGTAAFF.

This clone showed up just a few times. The chain has TRBV7-9 and TRBJ1-4; D call uncertain. The CDR3 contains 15 residues. Trimming removed 3 bases at V and 6 bases at J, with 14 bases between. From germline, CDR1 is SEHNR and CDR2 FQNEAQ (reference sequence). CDR3 amino acids: CASSFSGSRDEKLFF. CDR3 DNA: TGTGCCAGCAGCTTCTCGGGATCAAGGGATGAAAAACTGTTTTTT.

The J gene is TRBJ2-7, the V gene TRBV5-4; 7 bases fit TRBD2. Trimming at V came to 2 bases and at J to 2 bases, leaving 4 bases not matched to a gene. The CDR3 has 14 amino acids. Germline V lookup: CDR1 SGHNT, CDR2 YYREEE (reference sequence). The CDR3 DNA reads TGTGCCAGCAGCTTCGGACTAGGGCCCTACGAGCAGTACGTC. This sequence encodes CASSFGLGPYEQYV.